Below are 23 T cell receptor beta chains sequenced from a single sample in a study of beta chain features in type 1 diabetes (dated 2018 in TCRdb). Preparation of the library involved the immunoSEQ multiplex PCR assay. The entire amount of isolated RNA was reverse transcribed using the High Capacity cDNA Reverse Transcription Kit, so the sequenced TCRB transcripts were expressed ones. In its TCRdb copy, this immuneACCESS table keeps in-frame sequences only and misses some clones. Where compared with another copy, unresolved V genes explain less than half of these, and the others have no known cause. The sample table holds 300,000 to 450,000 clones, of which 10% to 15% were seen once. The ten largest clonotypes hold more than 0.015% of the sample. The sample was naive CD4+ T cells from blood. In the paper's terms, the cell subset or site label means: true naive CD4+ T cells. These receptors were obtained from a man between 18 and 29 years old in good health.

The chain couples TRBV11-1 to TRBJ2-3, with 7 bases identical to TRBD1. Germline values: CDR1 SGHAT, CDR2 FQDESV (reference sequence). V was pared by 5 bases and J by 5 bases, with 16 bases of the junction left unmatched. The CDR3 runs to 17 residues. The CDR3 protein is CASSKTGARTVRDTQYF. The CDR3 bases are TGTGCCAGCAGCAAAACAGGGGCGCGGACCGTTCGAGATACGCAGTATTTT.

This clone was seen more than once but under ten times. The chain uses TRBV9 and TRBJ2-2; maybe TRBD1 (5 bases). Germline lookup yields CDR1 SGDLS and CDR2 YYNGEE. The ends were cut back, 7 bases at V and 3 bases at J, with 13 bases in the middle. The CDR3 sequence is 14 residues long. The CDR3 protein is CASDPGIDTGELFF. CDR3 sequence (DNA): TGTGCCAGCGATCCAGGGATCGACACCGGGGAGCTGTTTTTT.

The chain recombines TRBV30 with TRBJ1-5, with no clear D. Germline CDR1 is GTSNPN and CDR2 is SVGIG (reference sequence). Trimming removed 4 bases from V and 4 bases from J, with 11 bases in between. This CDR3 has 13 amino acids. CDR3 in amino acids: CAWNPGGNQPQHF. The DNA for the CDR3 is TGTGCCTGGAATCCAGGAGGTAATCAGCCCCAGCATTTT.

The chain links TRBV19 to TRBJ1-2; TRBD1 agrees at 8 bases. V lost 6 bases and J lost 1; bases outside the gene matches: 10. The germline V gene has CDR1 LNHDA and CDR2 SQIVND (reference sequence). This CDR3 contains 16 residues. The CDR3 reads CASSPGGMMVNYGYTF. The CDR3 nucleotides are TGTGCCAGTAGCCCAGGGGGCATGATGGTTAACTATGGCTACACCTTC.

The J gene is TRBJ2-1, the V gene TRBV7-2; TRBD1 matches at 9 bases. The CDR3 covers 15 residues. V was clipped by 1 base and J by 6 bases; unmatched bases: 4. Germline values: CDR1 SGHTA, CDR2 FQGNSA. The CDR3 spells CASSLDPDRGNEQFF. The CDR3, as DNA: TGTGCCAGCAGCTTAGACCCGGACAGGGGCAATGAGCAGTTCTTC.

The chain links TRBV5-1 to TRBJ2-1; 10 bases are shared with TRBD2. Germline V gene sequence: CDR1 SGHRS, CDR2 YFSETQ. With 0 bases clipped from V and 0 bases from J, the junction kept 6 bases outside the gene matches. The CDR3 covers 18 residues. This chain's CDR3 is CASSLEPSGSLSYNEQFF. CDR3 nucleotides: TGCGCCAGCAGCTTGGAACCTAGCGGGAGTCTCTCCTACAATGAGCAGTTCTTC.

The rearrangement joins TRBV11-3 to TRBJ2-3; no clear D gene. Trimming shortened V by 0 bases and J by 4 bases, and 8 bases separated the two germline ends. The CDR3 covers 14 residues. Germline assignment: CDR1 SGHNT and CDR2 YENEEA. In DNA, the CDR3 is TGTGCCAGCAGCTTAGAACACCACCCAGATACGCAGTATTTT. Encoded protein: CASSLEHHPDTQYF.

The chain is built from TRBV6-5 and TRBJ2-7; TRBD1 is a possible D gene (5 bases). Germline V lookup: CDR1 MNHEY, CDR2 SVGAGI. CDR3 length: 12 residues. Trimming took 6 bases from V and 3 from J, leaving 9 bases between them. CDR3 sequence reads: CASRGDGYEQYF. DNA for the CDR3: TGTGCCAGCAGAGGGGATGGCTACGAGCAGTACTTC.

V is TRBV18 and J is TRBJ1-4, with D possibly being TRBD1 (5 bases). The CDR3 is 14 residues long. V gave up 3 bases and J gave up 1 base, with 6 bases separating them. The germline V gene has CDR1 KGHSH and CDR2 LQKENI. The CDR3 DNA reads TGTGCCAGCTCACCCAGGGAAACTAATGAAAAACTGTTTTTT. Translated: CASSPRETNEKLFF.

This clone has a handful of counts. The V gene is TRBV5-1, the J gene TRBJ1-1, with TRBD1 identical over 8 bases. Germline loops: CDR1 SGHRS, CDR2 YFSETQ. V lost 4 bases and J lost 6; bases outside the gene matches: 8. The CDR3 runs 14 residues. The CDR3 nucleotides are TGCGCCAGCAGCCCCGGACAGGGTGTAGCTGAAGCTTTCTTT. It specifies CASSPGQGVAEAFF.

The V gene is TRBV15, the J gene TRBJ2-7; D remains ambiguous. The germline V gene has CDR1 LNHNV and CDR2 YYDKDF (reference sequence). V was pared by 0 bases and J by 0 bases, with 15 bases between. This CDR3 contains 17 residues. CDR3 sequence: CATSRDLARSSSYEQYF. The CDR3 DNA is TGTGCCACCAGCAGAGATCTCGCCCGCTCGAGCTCCTACGAGCAGTACTTC.

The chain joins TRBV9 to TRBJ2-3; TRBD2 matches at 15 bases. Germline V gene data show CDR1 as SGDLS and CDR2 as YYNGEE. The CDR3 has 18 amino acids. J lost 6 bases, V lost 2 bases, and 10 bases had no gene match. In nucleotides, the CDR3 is TGTGCCAGCAGCGTTATAGGACTAGCGGGAGGGCCGAGGGATACGCAGTATTTT. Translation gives CASSVIGLAGGPRDTQYF.

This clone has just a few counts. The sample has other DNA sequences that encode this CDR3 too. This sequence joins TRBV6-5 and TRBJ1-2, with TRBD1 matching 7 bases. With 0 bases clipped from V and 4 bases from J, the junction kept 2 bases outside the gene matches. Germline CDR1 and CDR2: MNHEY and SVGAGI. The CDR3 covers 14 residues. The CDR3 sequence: CASSYSTGFYGYTF. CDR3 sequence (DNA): TGTGCCAGCAGTTACTCGACAGGGTTCTATGGCTACACCTTC.

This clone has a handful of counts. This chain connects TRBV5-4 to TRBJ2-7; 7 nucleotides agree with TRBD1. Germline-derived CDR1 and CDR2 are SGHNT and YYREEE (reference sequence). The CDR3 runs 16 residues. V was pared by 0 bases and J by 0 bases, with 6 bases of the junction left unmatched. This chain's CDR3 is CASSLDVGQISYEQYF. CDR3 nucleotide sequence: TGTGCCAGCAGCTTGGATGTGGGACAGATCTCCTACGAGCAGTACTTC.

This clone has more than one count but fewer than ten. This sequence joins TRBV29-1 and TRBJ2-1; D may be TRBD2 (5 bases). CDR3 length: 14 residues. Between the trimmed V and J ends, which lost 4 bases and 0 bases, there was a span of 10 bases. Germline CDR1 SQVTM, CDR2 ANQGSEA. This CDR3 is CSVVMGSSYNEQFF. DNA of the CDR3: TGCAGCGTTGTTATGGGGAGCTCCTACAATGAGCAGTTCTTC.

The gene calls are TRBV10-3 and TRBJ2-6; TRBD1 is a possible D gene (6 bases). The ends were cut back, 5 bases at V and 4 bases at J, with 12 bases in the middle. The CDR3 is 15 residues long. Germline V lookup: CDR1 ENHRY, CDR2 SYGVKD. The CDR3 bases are TGTGCCATCAGTACAGGGAACTCCGGGGCCAACGTCCTGACTTTC. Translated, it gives CAISTGNSGANVLTF.

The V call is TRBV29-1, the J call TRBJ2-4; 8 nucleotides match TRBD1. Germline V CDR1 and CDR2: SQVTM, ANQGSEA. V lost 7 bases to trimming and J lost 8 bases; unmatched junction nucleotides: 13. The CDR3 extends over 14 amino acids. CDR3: CSAAMTGALDIQYF. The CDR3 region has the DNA TGCAGCGCTGCCATGACAGGGGCCCTTGACATTCAGTACTTC.

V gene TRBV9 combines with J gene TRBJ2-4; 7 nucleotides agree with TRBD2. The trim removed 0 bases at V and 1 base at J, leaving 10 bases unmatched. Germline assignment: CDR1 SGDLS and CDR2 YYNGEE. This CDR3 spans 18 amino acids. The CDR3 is CASSVDPGGSGAKNIQYF. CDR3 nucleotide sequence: TGTGCCAGCAGCGTAGACCCGGGGGGAAGTGGGGCCAAAAACATTCAGTACTTC.

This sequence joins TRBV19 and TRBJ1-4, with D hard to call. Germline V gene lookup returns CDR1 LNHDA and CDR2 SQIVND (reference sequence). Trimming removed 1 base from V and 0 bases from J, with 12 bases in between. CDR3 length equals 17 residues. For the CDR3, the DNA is TGTGCCAGTAGTATAGCGTCAGCGACGTCAACTAATGAAAAACTGTTTTTT. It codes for CASSIASATSTNEKLFF.

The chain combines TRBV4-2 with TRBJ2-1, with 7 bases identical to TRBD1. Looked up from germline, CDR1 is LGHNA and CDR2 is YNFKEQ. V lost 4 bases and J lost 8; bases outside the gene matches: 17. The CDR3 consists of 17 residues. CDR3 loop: CASSRGILGRGSDEQFF. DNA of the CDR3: TGTGCCAGCAGCCGGGGGATTCTAGGCAGGGGGAGCGATGAGCAGTTCTTC.

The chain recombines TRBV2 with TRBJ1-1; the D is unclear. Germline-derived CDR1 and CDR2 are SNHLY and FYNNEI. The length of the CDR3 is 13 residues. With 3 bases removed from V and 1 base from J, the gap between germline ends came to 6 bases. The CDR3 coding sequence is TGTGCCAGCAGTGAGGCCCCGAACACTGAAGCTTTCTTT. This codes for CASSEAPNTEAFF. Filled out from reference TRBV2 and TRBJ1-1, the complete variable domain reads EPEVTQTPSHQVTQMGQEVILRCVPISNHLYFYWYRQILGQKVEFLVSFYNNEISEKSEIFDDQFSVERPDGSNFTLKIRSTKLEDSAMYFCASSEAPNTEAFFGQGTRLTVV.

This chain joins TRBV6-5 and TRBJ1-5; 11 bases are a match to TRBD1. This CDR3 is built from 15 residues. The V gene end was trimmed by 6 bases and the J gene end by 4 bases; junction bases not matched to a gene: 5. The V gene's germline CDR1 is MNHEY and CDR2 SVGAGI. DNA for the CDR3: TGTGCCAGCAGGTCCGGGACAGGGGGGAATCAGCCCCAGCATTTT. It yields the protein CASRSGTGGNQPQHF.

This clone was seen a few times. In DNA, the CDR3 is TGTGCCAGCACCGGCGGGACAGGGTACACAGATACGCAGTATTTT. Protein product: CASTGGTGYTDTQYF. The chain carries TRBV2 and TRBJ2-3; 9 positions match TRBD1. V lost 7 bases to trimming and J lost 2 bases; unmatched junction nucleotides: 7. The germline gives CDR1 SNHLY, CDR2 FYNNEI. The CDR3 loop spans 15 amino acids.